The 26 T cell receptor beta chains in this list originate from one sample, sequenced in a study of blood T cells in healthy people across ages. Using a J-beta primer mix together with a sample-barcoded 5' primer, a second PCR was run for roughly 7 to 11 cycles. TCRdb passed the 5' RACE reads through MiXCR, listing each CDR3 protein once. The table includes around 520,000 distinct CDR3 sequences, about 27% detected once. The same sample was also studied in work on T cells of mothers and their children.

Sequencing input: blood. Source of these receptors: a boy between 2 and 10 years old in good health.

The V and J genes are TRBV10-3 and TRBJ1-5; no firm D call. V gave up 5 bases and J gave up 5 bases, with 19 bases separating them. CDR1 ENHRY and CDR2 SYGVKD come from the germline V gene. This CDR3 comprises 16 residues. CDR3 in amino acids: CAISRLPPGEHQPQHF. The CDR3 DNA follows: TGTGCCATCAGTCGCCTTCCACCCGGCGAGCATCAGCCCCAGCATTTT.

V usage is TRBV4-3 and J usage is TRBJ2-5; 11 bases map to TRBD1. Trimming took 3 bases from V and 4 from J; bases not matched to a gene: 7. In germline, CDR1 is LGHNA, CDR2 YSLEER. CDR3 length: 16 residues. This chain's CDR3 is CASSQSTGTGGETQYF. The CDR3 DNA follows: TGCGCCAGCAGCCAGTCTACCGGGACAGGGGGAGAGACCCAGTACTTC.

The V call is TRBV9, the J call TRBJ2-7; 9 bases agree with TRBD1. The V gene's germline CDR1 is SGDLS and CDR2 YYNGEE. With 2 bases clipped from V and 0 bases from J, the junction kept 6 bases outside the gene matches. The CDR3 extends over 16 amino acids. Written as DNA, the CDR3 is TGTGCCAGCAGCGTCGGGACAGGGCCTTTCTCCTACGAGCAGTACTTC. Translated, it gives CASSVGTGPFSYEQYF.

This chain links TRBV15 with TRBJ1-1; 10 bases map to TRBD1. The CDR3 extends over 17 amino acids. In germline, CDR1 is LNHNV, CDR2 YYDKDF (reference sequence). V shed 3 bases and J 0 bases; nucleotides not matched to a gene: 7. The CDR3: CATSSPRDRGMNTEAFF. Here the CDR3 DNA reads TGTGCCACCAGCAGCCCACGGGACAGGGGAATGAACACTGAAGCTTTCTTT.

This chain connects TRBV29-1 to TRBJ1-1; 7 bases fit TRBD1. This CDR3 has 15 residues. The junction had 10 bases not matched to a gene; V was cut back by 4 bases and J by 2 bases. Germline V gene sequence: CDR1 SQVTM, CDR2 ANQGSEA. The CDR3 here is CSVVTWTGGNTEAFF. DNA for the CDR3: TGCAGCGTTGTTACATGGACAGGCGGCAACACTGAAGCTTTCTTT.

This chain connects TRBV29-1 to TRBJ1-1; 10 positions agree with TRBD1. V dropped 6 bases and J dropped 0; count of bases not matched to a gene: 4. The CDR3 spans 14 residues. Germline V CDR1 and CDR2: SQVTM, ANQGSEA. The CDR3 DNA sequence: TGCAGCGTGGGACAGGGGTTATTGAACACTGAAGCTTTCTTT. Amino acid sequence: CSVGQGLLNTEAFF. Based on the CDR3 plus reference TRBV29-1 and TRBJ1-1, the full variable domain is SAVISQKPSRDICQRGTSLTIQCQVDSQVTMMFWYRQQPGQSLTLIATANQGSEATYESGFVIDKFPISRPNLTFSTLTVSNMSPEDSSIYLCSVGQGLLNTEAFFGQGTRLTVV.

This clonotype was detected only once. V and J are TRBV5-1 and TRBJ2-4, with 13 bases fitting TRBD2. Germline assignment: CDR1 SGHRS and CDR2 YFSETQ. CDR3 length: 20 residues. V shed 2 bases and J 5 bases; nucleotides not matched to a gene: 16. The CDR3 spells CASSFLGQTSGRASENIQYF. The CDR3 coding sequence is TGCGCCAGCAGCTTCCTTGGGCAAACTAGCGGGAGGGCCTCCGAAAACATTCAGTACTTC.

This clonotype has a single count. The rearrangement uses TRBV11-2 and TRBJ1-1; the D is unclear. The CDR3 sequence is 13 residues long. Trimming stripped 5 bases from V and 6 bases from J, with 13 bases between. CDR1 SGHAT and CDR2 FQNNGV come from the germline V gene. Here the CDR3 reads CASSLQSGPEAFF. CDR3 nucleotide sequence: TGTGCCAGCAGCCTCCAGAGTGGACCTGAAGCTTTCTTT.

The CDR3 nucleotides are TGTGCCAGCAGCTTGGGTCTAGCGGGGCCTCAAGAGACCCAGTACTTC. This gives the protein CASSLGLAGPQETQYF. This chain joins TRBV5-5 and TRBJ2-5; 9 bases agree with TRBD2. Trimming at V came to 0 bases and at J to 2 bases, leaving 5 bases not matched to a gene. There are 16 residues in the CDR3. From germline, CDR1 is SGHKS and CDR2 YYEKEE (reference sequence).

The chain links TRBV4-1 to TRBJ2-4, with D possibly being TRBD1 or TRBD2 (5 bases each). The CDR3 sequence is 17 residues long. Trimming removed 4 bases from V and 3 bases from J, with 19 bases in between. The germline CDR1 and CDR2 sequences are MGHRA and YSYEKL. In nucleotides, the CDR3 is TGCGCCAGCAGCCCGGGACCCCTTGCGCGTGGCAAAAACATTCAGTACTTC. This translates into CASSPGPLARGKNIQYF.

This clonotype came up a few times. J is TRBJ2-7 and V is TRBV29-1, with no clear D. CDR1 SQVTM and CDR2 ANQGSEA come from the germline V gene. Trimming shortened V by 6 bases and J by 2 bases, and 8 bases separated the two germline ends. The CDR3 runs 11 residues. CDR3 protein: CSVTTAYEQYF. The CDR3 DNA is TGCAGCGTAACGACGGCCTACGAGCAGTACTTC.

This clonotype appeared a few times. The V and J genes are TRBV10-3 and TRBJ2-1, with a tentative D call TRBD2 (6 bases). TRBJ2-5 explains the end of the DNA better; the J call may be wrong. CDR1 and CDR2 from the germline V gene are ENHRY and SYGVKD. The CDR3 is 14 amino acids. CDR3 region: CAISDKDGRETQYF. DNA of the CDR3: TGTGCCATCAGCGATAAAGACGGGAGAGAGACCCAGTACTTC.

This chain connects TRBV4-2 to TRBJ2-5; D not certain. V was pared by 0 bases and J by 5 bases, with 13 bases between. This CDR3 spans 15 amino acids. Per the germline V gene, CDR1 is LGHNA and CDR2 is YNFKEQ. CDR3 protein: CASSQEQFDSETQYF. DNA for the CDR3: TGTGCCAGCAGCCAAGAGCAGTTCGACTCCGAGACCCAGTACTTC.

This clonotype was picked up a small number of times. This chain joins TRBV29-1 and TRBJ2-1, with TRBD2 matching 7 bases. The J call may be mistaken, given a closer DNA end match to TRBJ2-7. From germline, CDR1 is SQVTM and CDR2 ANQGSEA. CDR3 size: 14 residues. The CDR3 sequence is CSVEGLAESYEQYF. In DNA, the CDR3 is TGCAGCGTTGAAGGGCTAGCGGAGTCCTACGAGCAGTACTTC.

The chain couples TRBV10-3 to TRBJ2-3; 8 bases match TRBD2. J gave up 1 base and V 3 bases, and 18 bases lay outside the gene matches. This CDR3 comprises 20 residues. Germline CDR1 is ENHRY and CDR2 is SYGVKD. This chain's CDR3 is CAISDPGGLTPGVGTDTQYF. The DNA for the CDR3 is TGTGCCATCAGTGACCCGGGGGGGCTGACACCAGGCGTGGGCACAGATACGCAGTATTTT.

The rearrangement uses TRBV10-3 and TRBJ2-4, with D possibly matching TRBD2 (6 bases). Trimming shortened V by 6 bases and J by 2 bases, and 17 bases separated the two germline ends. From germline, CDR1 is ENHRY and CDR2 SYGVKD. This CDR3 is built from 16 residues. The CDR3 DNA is TGTGCCATCAGCCCCGGGAGTCCCATAACCAAAAACATTCAGTACTTC. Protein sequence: CAISPGSPITKNIQYF.

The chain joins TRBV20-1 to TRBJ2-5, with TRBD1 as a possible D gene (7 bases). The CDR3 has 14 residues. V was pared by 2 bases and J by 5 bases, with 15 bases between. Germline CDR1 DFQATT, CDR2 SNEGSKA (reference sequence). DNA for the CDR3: TGCAGTGCTAGAAAGACAGGGAGGAGGGAGACCCAGTACTTC. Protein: CSARKTGRRETQYF.

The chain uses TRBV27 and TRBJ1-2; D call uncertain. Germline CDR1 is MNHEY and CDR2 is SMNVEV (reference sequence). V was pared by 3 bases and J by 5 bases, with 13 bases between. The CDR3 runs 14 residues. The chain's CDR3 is CASSFSGQTYGYTF. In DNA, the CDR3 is TGTGCCAGCAGTTTCTCCGGTCAGACATATGGCTACACCTTC.

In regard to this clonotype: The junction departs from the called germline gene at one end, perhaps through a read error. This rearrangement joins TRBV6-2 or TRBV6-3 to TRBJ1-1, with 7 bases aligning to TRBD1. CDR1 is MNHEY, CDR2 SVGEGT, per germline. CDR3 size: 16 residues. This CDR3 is CASSLQKDRRDTEAFF. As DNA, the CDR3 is TGTGCCAGCAGCCTCCAAAAGGACAGGAGAGACACTGAGGCTTTCTTT.

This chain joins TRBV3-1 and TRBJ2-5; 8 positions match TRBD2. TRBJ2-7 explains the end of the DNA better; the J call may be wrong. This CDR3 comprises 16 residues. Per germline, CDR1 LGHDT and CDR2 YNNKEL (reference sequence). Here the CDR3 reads CASSHLQAGGFYEQYF. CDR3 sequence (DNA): TGTGCCAGCAGCCACCTTCAGGCGGGAGGCTTCTACGAGCAGTACTTC.

CDR3 loop: CASSHDGAGGSSSGNTIYF. The CDR3 nucleotides are TGTGCCAGCAGCCACGATGGGGCGGGGGGATCTTCCTCTGGAAACACCATATATTTT. The gene calls are TRBV3-1 and TRBJ1-3, with a possible D match to TRBD1 (5 bases). V was clipped by 3 bases and J by 0 bases, with 21 bases between them. Germline assignment: CDR1 LGHDT and CDR2 YNNKEL (reference sequence). The CDR3 runs 19 residues.

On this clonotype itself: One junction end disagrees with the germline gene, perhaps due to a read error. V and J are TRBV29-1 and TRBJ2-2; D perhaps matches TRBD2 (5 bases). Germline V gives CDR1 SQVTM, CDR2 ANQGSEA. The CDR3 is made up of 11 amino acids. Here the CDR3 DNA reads TGCAGCGTTGCGCGGGTCGGGGAGCTGATTTTT. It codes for CSVARVGELIF.

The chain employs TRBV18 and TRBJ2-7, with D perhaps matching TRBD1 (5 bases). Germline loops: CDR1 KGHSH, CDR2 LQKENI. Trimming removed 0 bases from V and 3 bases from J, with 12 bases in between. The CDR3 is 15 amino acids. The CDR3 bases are TGTGCCAGCTCACCACCGGCCGCAGGGCTCTACGAGCAGTACTTC. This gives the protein CASSPPAAGLYEQYF.

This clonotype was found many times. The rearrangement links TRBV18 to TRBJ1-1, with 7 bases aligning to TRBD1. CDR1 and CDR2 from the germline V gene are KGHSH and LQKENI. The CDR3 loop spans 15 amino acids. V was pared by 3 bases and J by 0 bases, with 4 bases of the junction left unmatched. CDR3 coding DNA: TGTGCCAGCTCACCCCGACAGGGCATGAACACTGAAGCTTTCTTT. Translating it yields CASSPRQGMNTEAFF.

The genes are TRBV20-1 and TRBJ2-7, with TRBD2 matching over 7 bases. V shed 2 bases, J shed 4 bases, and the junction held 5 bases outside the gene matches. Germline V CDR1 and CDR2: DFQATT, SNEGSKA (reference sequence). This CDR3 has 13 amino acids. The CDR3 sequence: CSARSGNPYEQYF. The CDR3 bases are TGCAGTGCTAGAAGCGGGAACCCTTACGAGCAGTACTTC.

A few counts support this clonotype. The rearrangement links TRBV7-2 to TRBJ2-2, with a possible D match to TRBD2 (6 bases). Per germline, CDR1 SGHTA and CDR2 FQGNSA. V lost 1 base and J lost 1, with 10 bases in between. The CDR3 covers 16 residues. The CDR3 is CASSLESGQNTGELFF. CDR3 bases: TGTGCCAGCAGCTTAGAAAGCGGGCAGAACACCGGGGAGCTGTTTTTT.